The sample holds a few counts of the clone carrying this T cell receptor beta chain. What it binds is not known. Vbeta (60) and Jbeta (13) primers were used in the PCR. Assay used: immunoSEQ multiplex PCR; TCRdb lists only in-frame clones, some missing. The sample consists of 200,000 or so clones, around 73% of them appearing once. These data are taken from a study of cytomegalovirus exposure and HLA in healthy donors. Whole-study results and caveats: In a later analysis, at a false discovery rate of 0.05, 16,951 TCR beta sequences matched HLA alleles.

Material: PBMCs. The TCR originated in a male donor in good health and CMV-seronegative.

The CDR3 spells CASSMPGSYEQYF. The CDR3 nucleotides read TGTGCCAGTAGTATGCCAGGCTCCTACGAGCAGTACTTC. The chain couples TRBV19 to TRBJ2-7; the D is unclear. The germline gives CDR1 LNHDA, CDR2 SQIVND (reference sequence). CDR3 length: 13 amino acids. V lost 3 bases and J lost 0, with 6 bases in between.